The 25 T cell receptor beta chains listed next were all sequenced from one sample in a study of blood T cell repertoires in COVID-19. The table came from immunoSEQ multiplex PCR; TCRdb's copy has only in-frame clones and leaves some out. The data hold 280,000 or so clones, with roughly 90% observed a single time. Input material: peripheral blood. These TCRs come from a man aged 18 to 30 with active or convalescent COVID-19.

This rearrangement joins TRBV5-6 to TRBJ1-2, with TRBD1 as a possible D gene (5 bases). The length of the CDR3 is 15 residues. V was shortened by 3 bases and J by 4 bases, with 16 bases between the two germline ends. Per the germline V gene, CDR1 is SGHDT and CDR2 is YYEEEE. CDR3 protein: CASSSRQRRLYGYTF. The CDR3, as DNA: TGTGCCAGCAGCTCCAGACAGCGAAGACTCTATGGCTACACCTTC.

The genes are TRBV13 and TRBJ2-1; 9 bases are shared with TRBD1. V shed 5 bases, J shed 1 base, and the junction held 3 bases outside the gene matches. The CDR3 consists of 15 residues. Per germline, CDR1 PRHDT and CDR2 FYEKMQ (reference sequence). The CDR3 sequence is CASSPGTGSYNEQFF. Here the CDR3 DNA reads TGTGCCAGCAGCCCTGGGACAGGGTCCTACAATGAGCAGTTCTTC.

The rearrangement uses TRBV19 and TRBJ1-1; 8 nucleotides agree with TRBD1. From germline, CDR1 is LNHDA and CDR2 SQIVND (reference sequence). The junction had 9 bases not matched to a gene; V was cut back by 5 bases and J by 4 bases. The CDR3 is 15 amino acids. CDR3 DNA: TGTGCCAGTAGTGCGTTGGACAGGGCTGGCACTGAAGCTTTCTTT. This sequence encodes CASSALDRAGTEAFF.

The chain couples TRBV7-2 to TRBJ2-1, with 15 bases that match TRBD2. CDR3 length: 15 amino acids. CDR1 is SGHTA, CDR2 FQGNSA, per germline. The V gene end was trimmed by 4 bases and the J gene end by 10 bases; junction bases not matched to a gene: 5. CDR3 bases: TGTGCCAGCAGCTCCTCGGGACTAGCGGGGGGAGAGCAGTTCTTC. It yields the protein CASSSSGLAGGEQFF.

This chain connects TRBV3-1 (or the pseudogene TRBV3-2) to TRBJ1-1; D gene ambiguous. The CDR3 sequence is 14 residues long. The germline V and J ends were trimmed by 3 bases and 6 bases, with 14 bases remaining between them. Germline V gene sequence: CDR1 LGHDT, CDR2 YNNKEL (reference sequence). CDR3 DNA sequence: TGTGCCAGCAGCCAGTACTTTGGAGCGTCTGAAGCTTTCTTT. Translating gives CASSQYFGASEAFF.

The CDR3 DNA is TGTGCCAGCAGTGAGGGTCTGACAGGGAGAGGACCCTACGAGCAGTACTTC. This translates into CASSEGLTGRGPYEQYF. The chain is built from TRBV6-1 and TRBJ2-7; TRBD1 agrees at 7 bases. The junction had 13 bases not matched to a gene; V was cut back by 3 bases and J by 2 bases. CDR1 and CDR2 (germline): MNHNS, SASEGT. CDR3 length equals 17 residues.

The chain links TRBV4-1 to TRBJ1-6; TRBD1 aligns across 7 bases. V gave up 0 bases and J gave up 6 bases; unmatched junction bases: 2. The CDR3 runs to 15 residues. Germline CDR1 MGHRA, CDR2 YSYEKL. In DNA form, the CDR3 reads TGCGCCAGCAGCCAAGAAGGGACAGTTAATTCACCCCTCCACTTT. It encodes CASSQEGTVNSPLHF.

The genes are TRBV5-1 and TRBJ1-2; D is uncertain. Germline CDR1 reads SGHRS; CDR2 reads YFSETQ. The CDR3 has 15 amino acids. Trimming took 0 bases from V and 1 from J, leaving 10 bases between them. CDR3 DNA: TGCGCCAGCAGCTTGGGCCAGGAAAGTAACTATGGCTACACCTTC. Its translation: CASSLGQESNYGYTF.

The chain uses TRBV5-1 and TRBJ2-1, with TRBD2 identical over 11 bases. The CDR3 contains 15 residues. The ends lost 0 bases at V and 4 bases at J; junction bases unmatched: 0. CDR1 and CDR2 (germline): SGHRS, YFSETQ. CDR3 amino acids: CASSLGLAGYNEQFF. The CDR3 DNA sequence: TGCGCCAGCAGCTTGGGACTAGCGGGATACAATGAGCAGTTCTTC.

V usage is TRBV5-6 and J usage is TRBJ1-6, with 9 bases that match TRBD1. The V gene's germline CDR1 is SGHDT and CDR2 YYEEEE. The trim removed 4 bases at V and 2 bases at J, leaving 10 bases unmatched. This CDR3 has 18 amino acids. The CDR3 coding sequence is TGTGCCAGCAGCCACCCTCCCTGGGACAGGGCCTATAATTCACCCCTCCACTTT. Amino acids: CASSHPPWDRAYNSPLHF. Based on the CDR3 plus reference TRBV5-6 and TRBJ1-6, the full variable domain is DAGVTQSPTHLIKTRGQQVTLRCSPKSGHDTVSWYQQALGQGPQFIFQYYEEEERQRGNFPDRFSGHQFPNYSSELNVNALLLGDSALYLCASSHPPWDRAYNSPLHFGNGTRLTVT.

The V and J genes are TRBV4-3 and TRBJ1-5; 8 nucleotides agree with TRBD1. V lost 4 bases to trimming and J lost 2 bases; unmatched junction nucleotides: 22. Germline lookup yields CDR1 LGHNA and CDR2 YSLEER. The CDR3 is 21 residues long. The CDR3 protein is CASSPFPMMQGAGGGNQPQHF. As DNA, the CDR3 is TGCGCCAGCAGCCCCTTCCCCATGATGCAGGGGGCAGGAGGTGGCAATCAGCCCCAGCATTTT.

The V gene is TRBV14, the J gene TRBJ1-2; no clear D. From germline, CDR1 is SGHDN and CDR2 FVKESK. The CDR3 is 18 residues long. V was pared by 5 bases and J by 6 bases, with 28 bases between. The CDR3 loop is CASSSWTDYDFLANGYTF. CDR3 nucleotide sequence: TGTGCCAGCAGCTCTTGGACGGACTACGACTTTTTGGCGAATGGCTACACCTTC.

This sequence joins TRBV12-3 or TRBV12-4 and TRBJ1-1, with TRBD1 as a possible D gene (6 bases). This CDR3 is built from 13 residues. The V and J ends lost 1 base and 7 bases respectively, with 10 bases between them. The DNA for the CDR3 is TGTGCCAGCAGTTTAGTGGGAGGGGGTGAAGCTTTCTTT. This translates into CASSLVGGGEAFF.

CDR3: CASSGQRSYNEQFF. DNA for the CDR3: TGTGCCAGCAGTGGACAGAGATCCTACAATGAGCAGTTCTTC. The chain couples TRBV2 to TRBJ2-1; possible D gene TRBD1, 5 bases. The CDR3 covers 14 residues. V lost 4 bases and J 1 base, leaving 8 bases between the germline ends. CDR1 and CDR2 from the germline V gene are SNHLY and FYNNEI. The entire variable domain, with the rest obtained from reference TRBV2 and TRBJ2-1, is as follows: EPEVTQTPSHQVTQMGQEVILRCVPISNHLYFYWYRQILGQKVEFLVSFYNNEISEKSEIFDDQFSVERPDGSNFTLKIRSTKLEDSAMYFCASSGQRSYNEQFFGPGTRLTVL.

The chain uses TRBV27 and TRBJ2-7, with 7 bases identical to TRBD1. The CDR3 runs to 15 residues. Trimming removed 5 bases from V and 5 bases from J; junction bases left unmatched: 12. In germline, CDR1 is MNHEY, CDR2 SMNVEV (reference sequence). The CDR3 coding sequence is TGTGCCAGCAGTGCCGGGACAGAGGGTCGAAACGAGCAGTACTTC. It is translated as CASSAGTEGRNEQYF.

The gene calls are TRBV11-2 and TRBJ2-1; 12 nucleotides line up with TRBD1. V was pared by 5 bases and J by 9 bases, with 20 bases of the junction left unmatched. Germline V lookup: CDR1 SGHAT, CDR2 FQNNGV. This CDR3 contains 19 residues. CDR3 residues: CASSHVPGQGALWDPEQFF. For the CDR3, the DNA is TGTGCCAGCAGCCATGTACCGGGACAGGGGGCGTTATGGGACCCTGAGCAGTTCTTC. Supplemented by reference TRBV11-2 and TRBJ2-1, the full variable domain reads EAGVAQSPRYKIIEKRQSVAFWCNPISGHATLYWYQQILGQGPKLLIQFQNNGVVDDSQLPKDRFSAERLKGVDSTLKIQPAKLEDSAVYLCASSHVPGQGALWDPEQFFGPGTRLTVL.

This chain joins TRBV15 and TRBJ1-5; perhaps TRBD1 as D (5 bases). CDR1 is LNHNV, CDR2 YYDKDF, per germline (reference sequence). The CDR3 spans 14 residues. Trimming left V 1 base short and J 6 bases short, with 10 bases between. The CDR3 coding sequence is TGTGCCACCAGCAGAGCAGGGTCGGGTCAGCCCCAGCATTTT. Its translation: CATSRAGSGQPQHF.

The chain employs TRBV12-3 or TRBV12-4 and TRBJ1-1; 7 bases match TRBD1. V shed 11 bases and J 3 bases; nucleotides not matched to a gene: 9. This CDR3 spans 13 amino acids. The CDR3 protein is CAGAGGKDTEAFF. The DNA for the CDR3 is TGTGCCGGGGCAGGGGGGAAGGACACTGAAGCTTTCTTT.

The J gene is TRBJ1-2, the V gene TRBV19; TRBD1 matches 7 bases. Germline CDR1 reads LNHDA; CDR2 reads SQIVND (reference sequence). The ends lost 6 bases at V and 3 bases at J; junction bases unmatched: 10. This CDR3 region has 15 residues. CDR3 DNA sequence: TGTGCCAGTAGAACGATACAGGGGTTGGACTATGGCTACACCTTC. This encodes CASRTIQGLDYGYTF.

This clone was observed a single time. The V call is TRBV15, the J call TRBJ1-1, with 7 bases fitting TRBD1. The germline CDR1 and CDR2 sequences are LNHNV and YYDKDF (reference sequence). The length of the CDR3 is 13 residues. V was pared by 9 bases and J by 1 base, with 5 bases of the junction left unmatched. The CDR3 nucleotides read TGTGCCACGAGACAGGGTACGAACACTGAAGCTTTCTTT. It yields the protein CATRQGTNTEAFF.

This rearrangement joins TRBV6-2 or TRBV6-3 to TRBJ1-5, with 9 bases identical to TRBD1. J was trimmed by 6 bases and V by 3 bases; bases with no gene match: 6. CDR1 and CDR2 from the germline V gene are MNHEY and SVGEGT. The CDR3 runs to 15 residues. CDR3 in amino acids: CASSYWGQGGQPQHF. In DNA form, the CDR3 reads TGTGCCAGCAGTTATTGGGGACAGGGTGGTCAGCCCCAGCATTTT.

The CDR3 bases are TGCGCCAGCAGCTTGGAACGGGGAAGGGATAATTCACCCCTCCACTTT. Translating it yields CASSLERGRDNSPLHF. The chain carries TRBV5-1 and TRBJ1-6; D is undetermined. Germline V gene lookup returns CDR1 SGHRS and CDR2 YFSETQ. V was pared by 0 bases and J by 5 bases, with 12 bases between. The length of the CDR3 is 16 residues.

The CDR3 region has the DNA TGTGCCAGCAGCTTTGCGGGAACCCAGCATTTT. This gives the protein CASSFAGTQHF. V is TRBV5-6 and J is TRBJ1-5; D is ambiguous. Trimming left V 2 bases short and J 11 bases short, with 8 bases between. Germline CDR1 is SGHDT and CDR2 is YYEEEE. This CDR3 contains 11 residues.

The J gene is TRBJ2-3, the V gene TRBV10-3, with 8 bases aligning to TRBD2. Germline assignment: CDR1 ENHRY and CDR2 SYGVKD. The CDR3 totals 15 residues. V lost 0 bases, J lost 10 bases, and 9 bases stayed unmatched. Written as DNA, the CDR3 is TGTGCCATCAGTGAGTCAGGACTAGCCGCGGGGGCGCAGTATTTT. As protein: CAISESGLAAGAQYF.

J is TRBJ1-6 and V is TRBV9; D is undetermined. The CDR3 runs 14 residues. V was pared by 6 bases and J by 9 bases, with 16 bases between. CDR1 and CDR2 from the germline V gene are SGDLS and YYNGEE. The CDR3 sequence: CASNSGSTGSPLHF. In DNA form, the CDR3 reads TGTGCCAGCAATTCCGGCTCAACGGGTTCACCCCTCCACTTT.